This TCR beta chain was documented in a study of CD8+CD57+ T cells in acquired aplastic anemia. This clonotype was recorded many times. The CDR3 has 15 amino acids. The germline gives CDR1 DFQATT, CDR2 SNEGSKA (reference sequence). V shed 5 bases and J 9 bases; nucleotides not matched to a gene: 16. According to the study, genomic DNA was the template for TCR beta VDJ and CDR3 profiling. MiXCR was run by TCRdb on the reads, yielding one entry per CDR3 protein. The table lists more than 100,000 distinct CDR3 sequences, 41% of them singletons. The sequence came from a human donor in good health, serving as a control. The sample consisted of sorted CD4+, CD8+, or CD8+CD57+ T cells (not recorded which) from PBMCs. This rearrangement joins TRBV20-1 to TRBJ2-1; 7 positions match TRBD1. The CDR3 spells CSAHSIRGPRVEQFF. CDR3 in DNA: TGCAGTGCTCACTCCATAAGGGGGCCCCGGGTTGAGCAGTTCTTC.